The TCR beta chain under discussion was sequenced for a study of technical replicates of blood from a few donors. The CDR3 length is 17 residues. Trimming shortened V by 0 bases and J by 5 bases, and 19 bases separated the two germline ends. The V gene's germline CDR1 is SGHVS and CDR2 FNYEAQ. The repertoire was sequenced with immunoSEQ multiplex PCR; TCRdb's copy has only in-frame clones and lacks some. The sample holds about 81,000 clones; 75% to 90% are singletons and the top ten take around 3.9%. V is TRBV7-6 and J is TRBJ2-5; weak D call: TRBD1 (6 bases). The sequenced sample was PBMCs. This receptor was taken from a human donor in good health. Some clones in this sample may be carry-over from other donors' samples. The CDR3 nucleotides are TGTGCCAGCAGCTTAGCCAGTTTGGGGGCGCTTAAGGAGACCCAGTACTTC. Translating gives CASSLASLGALKETQYF.